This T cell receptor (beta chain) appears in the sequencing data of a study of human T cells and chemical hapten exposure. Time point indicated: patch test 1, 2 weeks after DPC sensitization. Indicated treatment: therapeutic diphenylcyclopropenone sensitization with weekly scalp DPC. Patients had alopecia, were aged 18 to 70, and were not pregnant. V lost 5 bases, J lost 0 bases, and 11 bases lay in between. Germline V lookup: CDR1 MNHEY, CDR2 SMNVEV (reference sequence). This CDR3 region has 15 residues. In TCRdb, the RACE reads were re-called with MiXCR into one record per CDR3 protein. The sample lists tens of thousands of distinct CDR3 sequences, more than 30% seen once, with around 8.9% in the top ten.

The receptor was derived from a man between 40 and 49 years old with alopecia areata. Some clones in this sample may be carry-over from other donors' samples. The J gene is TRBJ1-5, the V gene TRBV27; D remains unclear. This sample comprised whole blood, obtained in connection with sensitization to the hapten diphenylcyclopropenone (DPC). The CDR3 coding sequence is TGTGCCAGCAGTCTCAGCGGTCTTAGCAATCAGCCCCAGCATTTT. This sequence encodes CASSLSGLSNQPQHF.